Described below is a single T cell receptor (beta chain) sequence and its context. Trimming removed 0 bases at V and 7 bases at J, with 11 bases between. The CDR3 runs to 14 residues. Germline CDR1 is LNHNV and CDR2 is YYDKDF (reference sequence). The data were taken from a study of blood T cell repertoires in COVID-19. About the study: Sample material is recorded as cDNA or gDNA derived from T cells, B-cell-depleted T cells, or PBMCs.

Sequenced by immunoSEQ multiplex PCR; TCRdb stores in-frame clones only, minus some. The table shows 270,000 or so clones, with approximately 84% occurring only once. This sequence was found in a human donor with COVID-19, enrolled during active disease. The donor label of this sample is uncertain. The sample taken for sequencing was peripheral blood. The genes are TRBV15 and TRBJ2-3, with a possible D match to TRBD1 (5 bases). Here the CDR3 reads CATSRDRVGYTQYF. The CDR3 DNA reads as TGTGCCACCAGCAGAGACAGGGTTGGGTATACGCAGTATTTT.